This T cell receptor (beta chain) was documented in a study of T cells in Graves' hyperthyroidism and ophthalmopathy. Study-level findings and limits: Stable hyperthyroidism and ophthalmopathy were separated using 13 V-J signatures. Appearing also in blood were most of the thyroid clonotypes expanded above 0.001.

In its sample, this clonotype was seen many times. What it binds is not known. The CDR3 regions of TCR beta were amplified from RNA transcripts. Researchers ran a first-round RT-PCR on the TCR CDR3 using the HTBI primer set. TCRdb reprocessed the multiplex PCR reads via MiXCR and lists one record per CDR3 protein. This sample has roughly 380,000 distinct CDR3 sequences; about 14% occur once, and the top ten carry 9.5% to 12%. The CDR3 contains 14 residues. Trimming removed 5 bases from V and 0 bases from J; junction bases left unmatched: 5. Per germline, CDR1 GTSNPN and CDR2 SVGIG (reference sequence).

This TCR came from a woman in her fifties or sixties with Graves' hyperthyroidism. Sequencing was carried out using blood. V usage is TRBV30 and J usage is TRBJ2-7, with 9 bases matching TRBD2. CDR3: CAWLRGGSSYEQYF. CDR3 bases: TGTGCCTGGCTGCGGGGGGGCAGCTCCTACGAGCAGTACTTC.